This T cell receptor beta chain was recorded in a study of blood T cell repertoires in COVID-19. Study as a whole: Collection of acute and convalescent COVID-19 samples took place in the United States, Italy and Spain. The cDNA or gDNA used as material had been derived from T cells, B-cell-depleted T cells, or PBMCs.

Authors' data handling: Scientists estimated how many nucleated cells there were by amplifying reference gene primers. Method: immunoSEQ multiplex PCR; TCRdb's copy keeps in-frame clones and lacks some. D and trimming come from the DNA, and the V and J calls and clone size come from that table. The sample lists over 65,000 clones, over 75% occurring once. The germline CDR1 and CDR2 sequences are SGHVS and FNYEAQ. CDR3 length: 16 residues. The ends lost 1 base at V and 2 bases at J; junction bases unmatched: 5. The sequence was collected from a woman between 55 and 75 years old with acute or convalescent COVID-19. V gene TRBV7-6 combines with J gene TRBJ2-3, with 8 bases that match TRBD2. The specimen sequenced was peripheral blood. CDR3 DNA: TGTGCCAGCAGCTTAGACGAGCGGGAGATCACAGATACGCAGTATTTT. Translation: CASSLDEREITDTQYF.